These 18 T cell receptor beta chains were sequenced from one sample in a study of blood T cell repertoires in COVID-19. The method was immunoSEQ multiplex PCR; TCRdb's version includes in-frame clones alone and lacks a portion of them. The data show more than 150,000 clones, with more than 70% seen just once and around 3% held by the top ten. Sequenced: peripheral blood. These receptors all stem from a man aged 55 to 70 with acute or convalescent COVID-19.

The chain combines TRBV30 with TRBJ2-7; a possible D gene is TRBD2 (5 bases). This CDR3 is built from 13 residues. V lost 2 bases, J lost 3 bases, and 11 bases lay in between. Germline CDR1 reads GTSNPN; CDR2 reads SVGIG (reference sequence). CDR3 region: CAWSLGSIYEQYF. The CDR3 DNA is TGTGCCTGGAGTTTGGGGAGTATCTACGAGCAGTACTTC.

This chain uses TRBV12-1 with TRBJ1-6; TRBD1 was called by the table and not checked on the DNA. TRBV12-1 is labeled a pseudogene. CDR3 length equals 17 residues. CDR3 sequence: CASSKSTGSTANSPLHF. The CDR3 nucleotides are TGTGCCAGCAGCAAATCAACAGGGAGTACGGCGAATTCACCCCTCCACTTT.

The V gene is TRBV5-1, the J gene TRBJ1-4, with 7 bases matching TRBD1. From germline, CDR1 is SGHRS and CDR2 YFSETQ. The CDR3 extends over 15 amino acids. J gave up 2 bases and V 4 bases, and 5 bases lay outside the gene matches. CDR3 DNA: TGCGCCAGCAGCCCGACAGGGAGCACTAATGAAAAACTGTTTTTT. Protein sequence: CASSPTGSTNEKLFF.

The chain joins TRBV7-6 to TRBJ1-2; a weak D match, TRBD1 (6 bases). This CDR3 has 15 residues. CDR1 and CDR2 from the germline V gene are SGHVS and FNYEAQ. V was clipped by 5 bases and J by 5 bases, with 18 bases between them. DNA of the CDR3: TGTGCCAGCAGCCACGGTGGGCAGGGGAGTTATGGCTACACCTTC. Its protein is CASSHGGQGSYGYTF.

This chain joins TRBV7-9 and TRBJ1-1; D gene uncertain. This CDR3 comprises 15 residues. Trimming cost V 4 bases and J 4 bases, with 16 bases left between them. CDR1 is SEHNR, CDR2 FQNEAQ, per germline (reference sequence). The DNA for the CDR3 is TGTGCCAGCAGCTCGGGCCGCGGGGAAGGCACTGAAGCTTTCTTT. Protein sequence: CASSSGRGEGTEAFF.

The genes are TRBV6-5 and TRBJ1-2; 8 bases agree with TRBD1. The trim removed 4 bases at V and 8 bases at J, leaving 15 bases unmatched. There are 16 residues in the CDR3. In germline, CDR1 is MNHEY, CDR2 SVGAGI. CDR3 protein: CASSFQLQGAVSGYTF. In DNA, the CDR3 is TGTGCCAGCAGTTTCCAACTCCAGGGGGCAGTGAGCGGCTACACCTTC.

The chain links TRBV30 to TRBJ1-1; D is possibly TRBD1 (6 bases). The CDR3 length is 13 residues. Germline assignment: CDR1 GTSNPN and CDR2 SVGIG (reference sequence). The V and J ends lost 6 bases and 11 bases respectively, with 22 bases between them. The CDR3 region has the DNA TGTGCCTGTTTTAACTCCGGGACACTGATGGCTTTCTTT. Protein product: CACFNSGTLMAFF.

This chain uses TRBV9 with TRBJ1-3; no firm D call. Germline CDR1 is SGDLS and CDR2 is YYNGEE. CDR3 size: 14 residues. Trimming left V 4 bases short and J 1 base short, with 9 bases between. Here the CDR3 reads CASSTQWSGNTIYF. CDR3 DNA sequence: TGTGCCAGCAGCACACAATGGTCTGGAAACACCATATATTTT.

This clone has just one count. The gene calls are TRBV5-4 and TRBJ2-2; the D gene is possibly TRBD2 (6 bases). V lost 3 bases to trimming and J lost 8 bases, with 8 bases between them. CDR1 is SGHNT and CDR2 is YYREEE in the germline V gene (reference sequence). This CDR3 comprises 12 residues. Here the CDR3 reads CASSWGDGELFF. The CDR3 coding sequence is TGTGCCAGCAGCTGGGGGGATGGGGAGCTGTTTTTT.

J is TRBJ2-1 and V is TRBV7-8; TRBD1 matches at 7 bases. Germline loops: CDR1 SGHVS, CDR2 FQNEAQ. Trimming removed 5 bases from V and 5 bases from J; junction bases left unmatched: 6. The CDR3 totals 14 residues. The CDR3 loop reads CASSRRDSHNEQFF. The CDR3 DNA is TGTGCCAGCAGCCGCCGGGACAGCCACAATGAGCAGTTCTTC.

The J gene is TRBJ2-1, the V gene TRBV7-3, with 9 positions matching TRBD1. Germline CDR1 and CDR2: SGHTA and FQGTGA. After removal of 5 bases from V and 7 bases from J, the junction contained 3 bases not matched to a gene. This CDR3 has 13 residues. Here the CDR3 DNA reads TGTGCCAGCAGCCGGGACAGGGAGAATGAGCAGTTCTTC. Translating gives CASSRDRENEQFF.

This rearrangement joins TRBV5-1 to TRBJ2-5, with D perhaps TRBD1 (5 bases). V lost 4 bases and J lost 1, with 14 bases in between. The CDR3 covers 15 residues. CDR1 and CDR2 from the germline V gene are SGHRS and YFSETQ. This CDR3 is CASSPLFGAQETQYF. The CDR3 region has the DNA TGCGCCAGCAGCCCTCTATTTGGGGCCCAAGAGACCCAGTACTTC.

The chain is built from TRBV29-1 and TRBJ2-7, with D tentatively TRBD1 or TRBD2 (5 bases each). The CDR3 length is 12 residues. Germline loops: CDR1 SQVTM, CDR2 ANQGSEA. The V gene lost 7 bases and the J gene lost 3 bases, with 13 bases spanning the gap. CDR3: CSAGTAVYEQYF. Written as DNA, the CDR3 is TGCAGCGCGGGGACGGCGGTCTACGAGCAGTACTTC.

The chain joins TRBV19 to TRBJ1-5; D might be TRBD1 (5 bases). V was trimmed by 7 bases and J by 1 base, leaving 17 bases between them. Germline CDR1 reads LNHDA; CDR2 reads SQIVND (reference sequence). CDR3 length equals 16 residues. The CDR3 coding sequence is TGTGCCAGTACCATTCTAGGGACTGGCAGCAATCAGCCCCAGCATTTT. Protein sequence: CASTILGTGSNQPQHF.

The J gene is TRBJ1-1, the V gene TRBV21-1; the table's D call TRBD1 went unverified against the DNA. TRBV21-1 counts as a pseudogene. There are 11 residues in the CDR3. Written as DNA, the CDR3 is TGTGCAAATTCAGTGAACACTGAAGCTTTCTTT. Translated: CANSVNTEAFF.

V usage is TRBV13 and J usage is TRBJ1-1; D might be TRBD1 (5 bases). The germline V gene encodes CDR1 PRHDT and CDR2 FYEKMQ (reference sequence). The CDR3 extends over 15 amino acids. Trimming shortened V by 5 bases and J by 1 base, and 14 bases separated the two germline ends. The CDR3 nucleotides read TGTGCCAGCAGCACCACCGGGGGATCGAACACTGAAGCTTTCTTT. Amino acid sequence: CASSTTGGSNTEAFF.

This clone has a handful of counts. This chain uses TRBV6-5 with TRBJ1-1; TRBD1 agrees at 7 bases. Germline assignment: CDR1 MNHEY and CDR2 SVGAGI. The CDR3 contains 14 residues. Germline trimming cut 10 bases from V and 1 base from J; bases unmatched to any gene: 9. This CDR3 reads CATRQGFANTEAFF. The CDR3 DNA reads TGTGCCACCCGACAGGGATTTGCGAACACTGAAGCTTTCTTT.

V and J are TRBV10-3 and TRBJ1-2, with 7 nucleotides matching TRBD1. This CDR3 region has 14 residues. The V gene's germline CDR1 is ENHRY and CDR2 SYGVKD. V gave up 6 bases and J gave up 5 bases; unmatched junction bases: 9. The CDR3 region has the DNA TGTGCCATCAGACCATCCGGACAGGAGTATGGCTACACCTTC. Translation gives CAIRPSGQEYGYTF.